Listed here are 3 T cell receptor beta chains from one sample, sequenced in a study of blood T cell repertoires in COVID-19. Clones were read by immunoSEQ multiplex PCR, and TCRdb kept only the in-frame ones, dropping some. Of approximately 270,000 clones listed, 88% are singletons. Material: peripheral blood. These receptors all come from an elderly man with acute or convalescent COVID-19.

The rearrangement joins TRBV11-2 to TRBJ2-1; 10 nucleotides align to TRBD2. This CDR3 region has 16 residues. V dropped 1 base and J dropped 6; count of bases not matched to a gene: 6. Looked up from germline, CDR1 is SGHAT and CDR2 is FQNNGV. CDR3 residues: CASSLVTSGWLNEQFF. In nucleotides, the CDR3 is TGTGCCAGCAGCTTAGTGACTAGCGGGTGGCTCAATGAGCAGTTCTTC.

The CDR3: CASSFVRTGGTEAFF. In DNA form, the CDR3 reads TGTGCCAGCAGTTTTGTCCGGACAGGGGGCACTGAAGCTTTCTTT. The rearrangement links TRBV28 to TRBJ1-1, with 10 bases that match TRBD1. The CDR3 extends over 15 amino acids. Germline CDR1 and CDR2: MDHEN and SYDVKM. J gave up 4 bases and V 3 bases, and 5 bases lay outside the gene matches.

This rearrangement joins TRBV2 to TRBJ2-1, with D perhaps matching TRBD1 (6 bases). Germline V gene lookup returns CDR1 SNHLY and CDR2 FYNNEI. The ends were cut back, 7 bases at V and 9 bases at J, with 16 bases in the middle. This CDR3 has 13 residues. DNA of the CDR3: TGTGCCAGCACGAGTGGCCAGGGGCTTGAGCAGTTCTTC. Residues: CASTSGQGLEQFF.